The 4 T cell receptor beta chains below all came from one sample that was sequenced in a study of beta chain features in type 1 diabetes. Reverse transcribing all isolated RNA meant expressed TCRB transcripts were sequenced. Sequencing was performed with immunoSEQ multiplex PCR; in TCRdb, only in-frame clones are kept and a portion is missing. The profile shows 250,000 to 350,000 clones, more than 9.5% of them singletons. The specimen sequenced was naive CD4+ T cells from blood. The receptors were gathered from a woman aged 30 to 39 in good health.

This clone has just a few counts. The chain carries TRBV28 and TRBJ2-7; TRBD1 matches 9 bases. The CDR3 covers 17 residues. With 6 bases clipped from V and 3 bases from J, the junction kept 15 bases outside the gene matches. The germline gives CDR1 MDHEN, CDR2 SYDVKM. For the CDR3, the DNA is TGTGCCAGCAGCAACAGCTACCCGGGACAGGGATTCTACGAGCAGTACTTC. Protein: CASSNSYPGQGFYEQYF.

The J gene is TRBJ1-1, the V gene TRBV19; D is perhaps TRBD1 (5 bases). In germline, CDR1 is LNHDA, CDR2 SQIVND (reference sequence). This CDR3 is 13 amino acids long. V was clipped by 7 bases and J by 1 base, with 10 bases between them. The CDR3 is CASTGWGNTEAFF. CDR3 DNA sequence: TGTGCCAGTACAGGGTGGGGGAACACTGAAGCTTTCTTT.

V is TRBV5-4 and J is TRBJ2-1; 9 nucleotides match TRBD1. V lost 2 bases to trimming and J lost 4 bases; unmatched junction nucleotides: 7. CDR3 length: 16 amino acids. Germline assignment: CDR1 SGHNT and CDR2 YYREEE (reference sequence). In DNA form, the CDR3 reads TGTGCCAGCAGCTTTCAATTGGGACAGGGTTACAATGAGCAGTTCTTC. Its translation is CASSFQLGQGYNEQFF.

This clone was recorded a few times. The chain joins TRBV18 to TRBJ2-2, with TRBD2 identical over 8 bases. Germline-derived CDR1 and CDR2 are KGHSH and LQKENI. Trimming cost V 0 bases and J 5 bases; bases outside gene matches: 2. The CDR3 runs to 15 residues. In DNA form, the CDR3 reads TGTGCCAGCTCACCACCTAGCGGGATTACCGGGGAGCTGTTTTTT. Encoded protein: CASSPPSGITGELFF.